These 6 T cell receptor beta chains originate from one sample sequenced in a study of early T cells in non-severe SARS-CoV-2 infection. A single record per CDR3 protein comes from TCRdb applying MiXCR to the 5' RACE reads. The sample has tens of thousands of distinct CDR3 sequences, roughly 13% seen once; the top ten hold roughly 5.3%. The sequenced sample was whole blood. The receptors shown here come from an adult who was a healthcare worker with PCR-confirmed SARS-CoV-2 infection or an uninfected control (not recorded which).

This clonotype was seen only a few times. V and J are TRBV12-5 and TRBJ2-2; D not certain. V lost 3 bases and J lost 6, with 2 bases in between. Per germline, CDR1 LGHNT and CDR2 FRNRAP. This CDR3 has 11 residues. The CDR3 nucleotides are TGTGCTAGTGGTTTAGCCGGGGAGCTGTTTTTT. This translates into CASGLAGELFF.

The rearrangement links TRBV6-6 to TRBJ2-7; TRBD2 matches at 8 bases. Germline V gives CDR1 MNHNY, CDR2 SVGAGI (reference sequence). The V segment lost 4 bases and the J segment 4 bases; nucleotides outside the gene matches: 6. This CDR3 spans 14 amino acids. CDR3 residues: CASSSKRESYEQYF. The CDR3 DNA follows: TGTGCCAGCAGTTCTAAGCGGGAGTCTTACGAGCAGTACTTC.

This clonotype was detected a few times. V is TRBV29-1 and J is TRBJ2-3, with unresolved D. This CDR3 has 11 amino acids. Germline CDR1 is SQVTM and CDR2 is ANQGSEA. Trimming cost V 8 bases and J 5 bases, with 11 bases left between them. The CDR3 region has the DNA TGCAGCTCCACCGTTGGAGATACGCAGTATTTT. It encodes CSSTVGDTQYF.

V and J are TRBV6-2 or TRBV6-3 and TRBJ2-1; TRBD2 matches 8 bases. The V gene end was trimmed by 2 bases and the J gene end by 4 bases; junction bases not matched to a gene: 4. The V gene's germline CDR1 is MNHEY and CDR2 SVGEGT. This CDR3 spans 15 amino acids. The CDR3 nucleotides read TGTGCCAGCAGTTACAGAGCGGGAGTATACAATGAGCAGTTCTTC. Translation: CASSYRAGVYNEQFF.

This clonotype has at least ten counts. The chain carries TRBV29-1 and TRBJ2-1, with TRBD1 matching 7 bases. This CDR3 comprises 14 residues. V was clipped by 4 bases and J by 7 bases; unmatched bases: 10. The germline gives CDR1 SQVTM, CDR2 ANQGSEA. CDR3 nucleotide sequence: TGCAGCGTTGCTTGGCAGGGGGTAAGAAATGAGCAGTTCTTC. It is translated as CSVAWQGVRNEQFF.

The CDR3 nucleotides read TGTGCCAGCAGCCCCGGGAGCGGCTCCTACAATGAGCAGTTCTTC. As protein: CASSPGSGSYNEQFF. V is TRBV6-8 and J is TRBJ2-1, with a tentative D call TRBD2 (6 bases). The CDR3 length is 15 residues. V lost 6 bases and J lost 0, with 12 bases in between. Germline-derived CDR1 and CDR2 are MNHGY and SAAAGT.